This T cell receptor (beta chain) was obtained from a study of regulatory T cells in long-lasting Graves disease (dated by TCRdb to about 2021). Looking at the study overall: Antithyroid drugs had been taken for less than 3 months by newly diagnosed Graves' disease patients. A total of roughly 35 samples underwent TCR sequencing: about 13 from persistent and around 20 from newly diagnosed Graves' disease patients. The study was registered as a clinical trial and conducted in China. Peripheral blood TCR sequencing and RNA sequencing compared persistent Graves' disease patients with newly diagnosed Graves' disease patients. Overall results and qualifications from the work: Compared with newly diagnosed patients, persistent Graves' disease patients had lower TCR Shannon entropy and fewer highly expanded clones, which suggests clonal expansion. Patients with persistent disease shared more public clonotypes (around 2,500) than newly diagnosed patients did (around 930). Only the TCR beta chain was sequenced and analyzed. Peripheral blood alone was examined, since thyroid tissue, which constituted the primary lesion, could not be accessed. The authors noted that the small sample size was a limitation that may lower accuracy.

Libraries were built with multiplex PCR. This sample was sequenced with an Illumina HiSeq 4000. To build TCR beta libraries, CDR3 regions were amplified by Arm-PCR using iRepertoire HTBI primers. Before sequencing, the PCR products went through gel purification. From the authors' description of their analysis: Across samples, roughly 60 TRBV and over 11 TRBJ segments were identified and used for gene usage analysis of CDR3 amino acid clonotypes. Filtered high-quality paired reads were merged into contigs using COPE and FqMerger. Contigs were aligned with BLAST to IMGT TRBV, TRBD and TRBJ reference genes, and CDR3 was defined per IMGT. Clonotypes above 0.1% frequency were classified as highly expanded clones. Shannon entropy was used to measure repertoire diversity, and the Gini coefficient was used to measure V-J evenness. Clonotypes shared by more than one individual were considered public. In TCRdb, the public reads were trimmed at Q25 with fastp and aligned with MiXCR, with productive beta chains retained. Every CDR3 protein is listed once, alongside the most common genes and DNA of its rows. The V and J calls, along with clone size, are taken from TCRdb and not from the paper's own processing. The sample table records approximately 270,000 distinct CDR3 sequences; 18% of these occur just once. The ten largest clones represent around 15% of the sample.

As concerns this clonotype: Its antigen remains unidentified. No much larger clonotype is one base removed from it; base qualities were not supplied.

The time point label for this specimen denotes: newly diagnosed GD, antithyroid drugs for less than 3 months. For both TCR sequencing and RNA sequencing, RNA was extracted from PBMCs in TRIzol. The diagnosis of Graves' disease was made according to American Thyroid Association guidelines. Patients were recruited from an endocrinology department in Xi'an, China. Each patient gave about 10 milliliters of peripheral blood, collected in an EDTA anticoagulant tube. Ficoll Paque Plus density gradient separation was used to isolate PBMCs, and no further T cell sorting was performed. An Agilent 2100 Bioanalyzer and agarose gel were used to check RNA quality, and a NanoDrop 2000 was used to measure RNA concentration. The sample was also linked to a second study, of T cells in Graves' hyperthyroidism and ophthalmopathy. The second study reports: Stable Graves' hyperthyroidism was defined as no progression to ophthalmopathy during 18 months of follow-up. Hyperthyroidism patients were newly diagnosed, with disease duration under 2 months, and aged 18 to 65 years. Patients with uncontrolled infections, other autoimmune diseases, pregnancy or lactation were excluded. Diagnoses were established on the basis of clinical symptoms, serum thyroxine and TRAb, thyroid ultrasound, and orbital computed tomography. The first round of RT-PCR for the TCR CDR3 was performed with the HTBI primer set and the Qiagen OneStep RT-PCR kit. Most expanded thyroid clonotypes (frequency above 0.001) were also detected in blood, a finding suggesting that blood repertoires may reflect thyroid immune responses. In cross-validation, a model built on a 13 V-J signature told ophthalmopathy apart from stable hyperthyroidism with approximately 91% sensitivity and around 81% specificity, and in testing the same model reached 80%/75%. In validation, progression to ophthalmopathy was predicted by the model with around 71% sensitivity and just over 72% specificity, a median of about 6.8 months before onset. To identify distinguishing TCR V-J signatures, a discovery cohort of some 100 patients was used, comprising 43 with Graves' ophthalmopathy and 57 with stable Graves' hyperthyroidism. Prospective prediction of ophthalmopathy was tested in an independent validation cohort consisting of some 18 hyperthyroidism patients and some 15 patients who later progressed to ophthalmopathy. For training and testing, the 100 or so patients in the discovery cohort were randomly divided in a 7:3 ratio. Thyroid tissue and blood T-cell repertoires from six Graves' hyperthyroidism patients were also compared in the study. After blood sampling, hyperthyroidism patients were treated with methimazole at a starting dose of 30 mg daily, and ophthalmopathy patients were treated with high-dose intravenous methylprednisolone. Libraries were constructed in a second round of multiplex PCR, after which size selection and purification were carried out. Libraries were sequenced paired-end with 100 bp reads on an Illumina HiSeq2000. SOAPnuke was used to process the raw data, throwing out any read that contained adapters or uncalled bases, had a mean Phred below 15, or lacked an exact constant-primer or identifier match. COPE v1.2.5 was used to merge high-quality paired reads, and clonotypes were defined as unique nucleotide sequences. MiTCR v1.1 was used to align clonotypes to the IMGT TRBV, TRBD and TRBJ reference segments. The analysis was restricted to V-J combinations with a frequency above 0.0001, which together covered 99.2% of the repertoires. The TCS score was defined as F50 (clonal expansion) divided by E x V (chaos), with BLOSUM62-based TCRdist calculated between CDR3 peptides within each V-J. Welch's t-statistics and random forest reduced roughly 500 V-J features to 10 to 15, which were used in a naive Bayes classifier (R e1071). No statistical method was used to set the sample size in advance, and investigators knew the group allocation. The paper reports TCR Vbeta CDR3 sequencing of approximately 140 peripheral blood samples: fewer than 50 ophthalmopathy, 70 to 85 hyperthyroidism and around 17 progressor patients.

Here the sequenced sample was peripheral blood mononuclear cells (PBMCs), taken at new diagnosis, from a patient treated with antithyroid drugs. The sequence came from a woman aged 25 to 39 with Graves disease. Donor details come from another sample of the same person, matched by shared clones.

At the DNA level, the sequence is TGTGCCAGCAGTTGCTCCCGACTAGCGGGGGGGTTACGCTTCTCCTACGAGCAGTACTTC. This encodes CASSCSRLAGGLRFSYEQYF. The chain is encoded by TRBV12-3 or TRBV12-4 joined to TRBJ2-7; the central 14 bases match TRBD2. Here V drops 4 bases and J drops 0 bases, and the junction holds 14 bases not matched to any gene. Counted from cysteine to phenylalanine, this CDR3 has 20 amino acids. Here the CDR3 DNA is all that survives: 60 bases in frame from base 1.